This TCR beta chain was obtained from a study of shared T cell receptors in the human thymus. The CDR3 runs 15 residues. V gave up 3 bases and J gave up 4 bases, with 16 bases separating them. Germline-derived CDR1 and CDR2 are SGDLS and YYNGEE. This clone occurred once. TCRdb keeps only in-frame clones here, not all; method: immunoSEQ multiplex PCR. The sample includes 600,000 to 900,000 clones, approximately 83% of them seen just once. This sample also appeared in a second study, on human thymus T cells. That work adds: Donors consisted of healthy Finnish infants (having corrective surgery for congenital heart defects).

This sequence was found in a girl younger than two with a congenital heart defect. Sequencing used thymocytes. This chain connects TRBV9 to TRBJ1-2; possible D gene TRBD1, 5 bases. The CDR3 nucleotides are TGTGCCAGCAGCGCCGCTGTTCCGGGGGGCTATGGCTACACCTTC. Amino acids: CASSAAVPGGYGYTF. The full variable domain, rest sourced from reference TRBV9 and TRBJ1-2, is DSGVTQTPKHLITATGQRVTLRCSPRSGDLSVYWYQQSLDQGLQFLIQYYNGEERAKGNILERFSAQQFPDLHSELNLSSLELGDSALYFCASSAAVPGGYGYTFGSGTRLTVV.